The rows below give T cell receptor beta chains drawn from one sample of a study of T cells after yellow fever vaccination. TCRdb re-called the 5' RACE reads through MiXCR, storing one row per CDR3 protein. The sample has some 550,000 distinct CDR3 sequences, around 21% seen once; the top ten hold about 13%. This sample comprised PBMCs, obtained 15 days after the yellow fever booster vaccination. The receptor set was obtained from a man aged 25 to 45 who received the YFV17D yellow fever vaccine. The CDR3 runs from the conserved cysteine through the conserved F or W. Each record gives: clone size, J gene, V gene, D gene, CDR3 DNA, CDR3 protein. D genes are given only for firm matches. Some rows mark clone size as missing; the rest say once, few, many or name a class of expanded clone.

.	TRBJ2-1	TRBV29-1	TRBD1	TGCAGCGCCACGGACAGGTTAACCGTCTACAATGAGCAGTTCTTC	CSATDRLTVYNEQFF
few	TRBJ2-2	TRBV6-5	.	TGTGCCAGCAGTTACTCGGGCGCGAACACCGGGGAGCTGTTTTTT	CASSYSGANTGELFF
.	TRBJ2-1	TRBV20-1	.	TGCAGTGCCACACAGGCGAATGAGCAGTTCTTC	CSATQANEQFF
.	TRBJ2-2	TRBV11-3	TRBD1	TGTGCCAGCAGCTTGTCATGGGGACAGGGGAACACCGGGGAGCTGTTTTTT	CASSLSWGQGNTGELFF
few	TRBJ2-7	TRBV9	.	TGTGCCAGCAGCGTAGGGGGGGCCCCCCTCGAGCAGTACTTC	CASSVGGAPLEQYF
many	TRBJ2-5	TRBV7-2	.	TGTGCCAGCAGCAACCTAGCCCCTACCCAGTACTTC	CASSNLAPTQYF
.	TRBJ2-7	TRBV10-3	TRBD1	TGTGCCATCAACCCGGGACAGGGTCCCTACGAGCAGTACTTC	CAINPGQGPYEQYF
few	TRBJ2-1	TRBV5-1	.	TGCGCCAGCAGCTTGAACGGGCCGTCCTACAATGAGCAGTTCTTC	CASSLNGPSYNEQFF
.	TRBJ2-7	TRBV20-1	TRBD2	TGCAGTGCTAGTAAGGGAGGGTACTACGAGCAGTACTTC	CSASKGGYYEQYF
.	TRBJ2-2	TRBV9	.	TGTGCCAGCAGCGTAGTTTACGGGACGAACACCGGGGAGCTGTTTTTT	CASSVVYGTNTGELFF
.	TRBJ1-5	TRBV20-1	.	TGCAGTGCAGGGACCAGAGGTCAGCCCCAGCATTTT	CSAGTRGQPQHF
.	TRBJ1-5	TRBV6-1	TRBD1	TGTGCCAGCAGTACCCGGGACAGAAATCAGCCCCAGCATTTT	CASSTRDRNQPQHF
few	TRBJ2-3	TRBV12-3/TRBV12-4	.	TGTGCCAGCAGTTTTCTGGGGATCGACACAGATACGCAGTATTTT	CASSFLGIDTDTQYF
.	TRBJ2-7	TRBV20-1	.	TGCAGTGCCGTACCGGGAAACTCCTACGAGCAGTACTTC	CSAVPGNSYEQYF
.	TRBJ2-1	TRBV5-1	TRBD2	TGCGCCAGCAGCTCCGGACTAGCGGGAGGTGGGGAGCAGTTCTTC	CASSSGLAGGGEQFF
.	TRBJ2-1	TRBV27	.	TGTGCCAGCAGTTTATGGCTGAACAATGAGCAGTTCTTC	CASSLWLNNEQFF
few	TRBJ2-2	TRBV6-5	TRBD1	TGTGCCAGCAGTTACGATCAGGGGGCCGGGGAGCTGTTTTTT	CASSYDQGAGELFF
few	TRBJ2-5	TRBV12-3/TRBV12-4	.	TGTGCCAGCAGTTTCGTCCAGAGACAAGAGACCCAGTACTTC	CASSFVQRQETQYF
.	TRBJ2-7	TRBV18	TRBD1	TGTGCCAGCTCACCCCGACAGGGGGGTAAAAACGAGCAGTACTTC	CASSPRQGGKNEQYF
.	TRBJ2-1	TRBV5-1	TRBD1	TGCGCCAGCAGCCAGACAGGGGGACCTGGTAATGAGCAGTTCTTC	CASSQTGGPGNEQFF
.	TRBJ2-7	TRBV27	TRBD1	TGTGCCACCGCGGGACAGGCTAACGAGCAGTACTTC	CATAGQANEQYF
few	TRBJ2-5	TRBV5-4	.	TGTGCCAGCAGCCCCTACGGTACAGTGAAAAGGAGGGGGACCCAGTACTTC	CASSPYGTVKRRGTQYF
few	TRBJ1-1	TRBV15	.	TGTGCCACCAGCAGATTACCGGGACGTGAAGCTTTCTTT	CATSRLPGREAFF
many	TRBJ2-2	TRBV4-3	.	TGCGCCAGCAGCCAAGAAATGATCTTCGGGGAGCTGTTTTTT	CASSQEMIFGELFF
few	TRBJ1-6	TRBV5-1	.	TGCGCCAGCCGGGGGCTTAATAATTCACCCCTCCACTTT	CASRGLNNSPLHF
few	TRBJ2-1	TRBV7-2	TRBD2	TGTGCCAGCAAGGTACCAGGGACTAGCTTCGAGCAGTTCTTC	CASKVPGTSFEQFF
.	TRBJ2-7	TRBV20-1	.	TGCAGTTCTCTAAGGGGGGGGGTCGAGCAGTACTTC	CSSLRGGVEQYF
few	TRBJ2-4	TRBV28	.	TGTGCCAGCAGTCTCACTGGGTACGAAAACATTCAGTACTTC	CASSLTGYENIQYF
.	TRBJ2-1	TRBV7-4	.	TGTGCCAGCAGCTTATTGGAGCGGACCGCGGCCTACAATGAGCAGTTCTTC	CASSLLERTAAYNEQFF
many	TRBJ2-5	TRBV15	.	TGTGCCACCAGCAGAGCAGGGGGGTACCAAGAGACCCAGTACTTC	CATSRAGGYQETQYF
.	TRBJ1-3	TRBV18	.	TGTGCCAGCTCACGGGGGGACTCTGGAAACACCATATATTTT	CASSRGDSGNTIYF
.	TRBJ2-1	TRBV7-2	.	TGTGCCAGCAGCTCACAGTCGGGGACCGGGGGTGAGCAGTTCTTC	CASSSQSGTGGEQFF
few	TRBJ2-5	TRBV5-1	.	TGCGCCAGCAGCACCCGGCCCGTAGAGACCCAGTACTTC	CASSTRPVETQYF
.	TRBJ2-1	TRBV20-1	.	TGCAGTGCTAGTAGTCTGTACTACAATGAGCAGTTCTTC	CSASSLYYNEQFF
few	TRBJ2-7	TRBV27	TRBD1	TGTGCCAGCAGGAAGACAGGGGACTACGAGCAGTACTTC	CASRKTGDYEQYF
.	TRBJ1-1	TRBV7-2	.	TGTGCCAGCAGCCCCCGGGTTTTCGGGGGAAACACTGAAGCTTTCTTT	CASSPRVFGGNTEAFF
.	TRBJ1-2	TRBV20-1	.	TGCAGTGCTAGCGTGCAGGAGGGCTATGGCTACACCTTC	CSASVQEGYGYTF
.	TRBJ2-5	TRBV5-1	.	TGCGCCAGCAGCGGCGGGCAGGGCGAGACCCAGTACTTC	CASSGGQGETQYF
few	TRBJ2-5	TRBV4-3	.	TGCGCCAGCAGCCAAGGGGGGGGGCAGCACCAAGAGACCCAGTACTTC	CASSQGGGQHQETQYF
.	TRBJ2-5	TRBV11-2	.	TGTGCCAGCAGCTGGAGCCGACTACCTGACCAAGAGACCCAGTACTTC	CASSWSRLPDQETQYF
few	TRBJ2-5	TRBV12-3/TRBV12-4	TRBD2	TGTGCCAGCAGTTTAGAAGCTAGCGGGGCTAAAGAGACCCAGTACTTC	CASSLEASGAKETQYF
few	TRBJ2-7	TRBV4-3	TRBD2	TGCGCCAGCAGCCAGGGGATTAGCGGGAGCTACGAGCAGTACTTC	CASSQGISGSYEQYF
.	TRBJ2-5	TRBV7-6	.	TGTGCCAGCAGCGGGCGGGACGCACAAGAGACCCAGTACTTC	CASSGRDAQETQYF
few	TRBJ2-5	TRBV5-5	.	TGTGCCAGCAGCAGGGACAAAGAGACCCAGTACTTC	CASSRDKETQYF
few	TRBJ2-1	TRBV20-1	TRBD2	TGCAGTGCTAGAGTAGCTAGCGGGCACGTTGGGTCCTACAATGAGCAGTTCTTC	CSARVASGHVGSYNEQFF
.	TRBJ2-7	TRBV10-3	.	TGTGCCGTTGGGCAGCAGCAGTACTTC	CAVGQQQYF
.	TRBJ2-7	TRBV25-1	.	TGTGCCAGCAGTGAATGGGGTCTTTACGAGCAGTACTTC	CASSEWGLYEQYF
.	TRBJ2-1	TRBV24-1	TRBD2	TGTGCCACCAGTAGGTCGGGAGGTTACAATGAGCAGTTCTTC	CATSRSGGYNEQFF
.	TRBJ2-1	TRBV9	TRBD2	TGTGCCAGCAGCGTCGGGAGGAGCTCCTACAATGAGCAGTTCTTC	CASSVGRSSYNEQFF